Each of the 29 T cell receptor beta chains below was sequenced from the same sample in a study of human CD4 T cells and Enterobacteriaceae. Memory CD4+ T cells were sorted as all CD4+ cells except CD45RA+CCR7+CD95- naive cells, over 95% pure. Profiling relied on immunoSEQ multiplex PCR, and the TCRdb table lists in-frame clones only, not all of them. Among about 29,000 clones, around four fifths were seen once, and the ten largest hold 1.5% to 2%. The material sequenced was memory CD4+ T cells from blood. These receptors all stem from a human donor in good health.

The V and J genes are TRBV5-1 and TRBJ2-1; TRBD2 agrees at 8 bases. V lost 0 bases and J lost 6; bases outside the gene matches: 5. CDR3 length equals 15 residues. Germline V gene lookup returns CDR1 SGHRS and CDR2 YFSETQ. CDR3 loop: CASSLELAAINEQFF. CDR3 nucleotides: TGCGCCAGCAGCTTGGAACTAGCGGCGATCAATGAGCAGTTCTTC.

This clone has more than one count but fewer than ten. V is TRBV5-1 and J is TRBJ2-2, with D uncertain. Germline V gene lookup returns CDR1 SGHRS and CDR2 YFSETQ. Trimming removed 4 bases at V and 4 bases at J, with 11 bases between. The CDR3 runs to 14 residues. The CDR3 DNA reads as TGCGCCAGCAGCCCCAGTATCAGCACCGGGGAGCTGTTTTTT. It yields the protein CASSPSISTGELFF. Looking up the rest from reference TRBV5-1 and TRBJ2-2 gives the full variable domain: KAGVTQTPRYLIKTRGQQVTLSCSPISGHRSVSWYQQTPGQGLQFLFEYFSETQRNKGNFPGRFSGRQFSNSRSEMNVSTLELGDSALYLCASSPSISTGELFFGEGSRLTVL.

This chain joins TRBV5-4 and TRBJ2-2; 8 bases are a match to TRBD1. In germline, CDR1 is SGHNT, CDR2 YYREEE (reference sequence). The V and J ends lost 1 base and 4 bases, in that order; junction bases with no gene match: 3. The CDR3 has 15 amino acids. CDR3 nucleotide sequence: TGTGCCAGCAGCTTGCAGGGGGCGGGCACCGGGGAGCTGTTTTTT. Its protein product is CASSLQGAGTGELFF.

In nucleotides, the CDR3 is TGTGCCAGCAGCCACCAAGGCAGCGAGCAGTACTTC. Amino acids: CASSHQGSEQYF. This chain connects TRBV14 to TRBJ2-7; no reliable D call. V was trimmed by 3 bases and J by 6 bases, leaving 9 bases between them. The CDR3 has 12 residues. CDR1 and CDR2 from the germline V gene are SGHDN and FVKESK.

This chain links TRBV7-2 with TRBJ2-2, with D tentatively TRBD2 (6 bases). V dropped 6 bases and J dropped 3 bases, with 14 bases sitting between them. CDR3 size: 15 residues. Germline V gene lookup returns CDR1 SGHTA and CDR2 FQGNSA. The chain's CDR3 is CASSLFGGDTGELFF. DNA for the CDR3: TGTGCCAGCAGTTTATTCGGAGGGGACACCGGGGAGCTGTTTTTT.

V usage is TRBV6-4 and J usage is TRBJ1-4; possibly TRBD1 for D (6 bases). The CDR3 runs to 14 residues. The V gene lost 3 bases and the J gene lost 8 bases, with 13 bases spanning the gap. The germline V gene has CDR1 MRHNA and CDR2 SNTAGT. The CDR3 DNA sequence: TGTGCCAGCAGTGAGGTCCTCGGGACAGAAAAACTGTTTTTT. Translating it yields CASSEVLGTEKLFF.

The chain employs TRBV11-1 and TRBJ2-5; D is undetermined. The CDR3 length is 11 residues. Trimming took 6 bases from V and 4 from J, leaving 6 bases between them. Germline assignment: CDR1 SGHAT and CDR2 FQDESV (reference sequence). The CDR3 DNA sequence: TGTGCCAGCAGGGGCCCAGAGACCCAGTACTTC. Its protein is CASRGPETQYF.

The V and J genes are TRBV19 and TRBJ1-2, with TRBD1 matching over 8 bases. V lost 5 bases and J lost 4; bases outside the gene matches: 6. Germline lookup yields CDR1 LNHDA and CDR2 SQIVND (reference sequence). The CDR3 totals 14 residues. The CDR3 loop is CASSPQGAAYGYTF. CDR3 DNA: TGTGCCAGTAGTCCCCAGGGGGCGGCCTATGGCTACACCTTC.

The genes are TRBV4-2 and TRBJ2-3; 8 positions agree with TRBD2. Germline loops: CDR1 LGHNA, CDR2 YNFKEQ. The CDR3 runs to 18 residues. J lost 4 bases, V lost 4 bases, and 16 bases had no gene match. CDR3 region: CASSLTTTGRAVADTQYF. CDR3 sequence (DNA): TGTGCCAGCAGCCTGACGACTACCGGGAGGGCCGTCGCAGATACGCAGTATTTT.

The rearrangement uses TRBV18 and TRBJ2-4; 8 bases are a match to TRBD1. CDR3 length: 17 amino acids. The junction had 9 bases not matched to a gene; V was cut back by 5 bases and J by 0 bases. CDR1 and CDR2 (germline): KGHSH, LQKENI. In DNA, the CDR3 is TGTGCCAGCTCATTTCAACAGGGGGTTGCAGCCAAAAACATTCAGTACTTC. As protein: CASSFQQGVAAKNIQYF.

By sample share, this clone is medium-sized. The chain links TRBV6-5 to TRBJ2-2; D unclear. The V gene lost 6 bases and the J gene lost 0 bases, with 8 bases spanning the gap. The CDR3 is 14 residues long. Germline loops: CDR1 MNHEY, CDR2 SVGAGI. The CDR3 nucleotides read TGTGCCAGCAGGACGACGGCGAACACCGGGGAGCTGTTTTTT. Amino acids: CASRTTANTGELFF.

The chain uses TRBV4-1 and TRBJ1-3; D is unresolved. This CDR3 spans 18 amino acids. In germline, CDR1 is MGHRA, CDR2 YSYEKL. Trimming cost V 0 bases and J 4 bases, with 19 bases left between them. The CDR3, as DNA: TGCGCCAGCAGCCAAGACCAATTCAGCATGCTCGGGGGAAACACCATATATTTT. The encoded protein is CASSQDQFSMLGGNTIYF.

This clone appeared a single time. Here the CDR3 reads CASSSTGSQPQHF. CDR3 bases: TGTGCCAGCAGCTCCACAGGGAGTCAGCCCCAGCATTTT. This chain links TRBV7-9 with TRBJ1-5; the D gene is possibly TRBD1 (6 bases). Germline CDR1 is SEHNR and CDR2 is FQNEAQ (reference sequence). This CDR3 comprises 13 residues. V was cut by 4 bases and J by 6 bases, with 10 bases left in between.

The table lists this clone with a few counts. The chain has TRBV14 and TRBJ2-1; 8 positions match TRBD1. The J segment lost 7 bases and the V segment lost 2 bases, leaving 10 bases of the junction unmatched. The CDR3 is 16 amino acids. Germline CDR1 reads SGHDN; CDR2 reads FVKESK. DNA of the CDR3: TGTGCCAGCAGCCAAAGGGGGCAGGGGGCGCGGAATGAGCAGTTCTTC. It is translated as CASSQRGQGARNEQFF.

The rearrangement joins TRBV18 to TRBJ2-7; D not certain. The germline gives CDR1 KGHSH, CDR2 LQKENI. The CDR3 loop spans 11 amino acids. Trimming removed 5 bases at V and 6 bases at J, with 8 bases between. Here the CDR3 reads CASSSRGEQYF. In nucleotides, the CDR3 is TGTGCCAGCTCATCACGAGGCGAGCAGTACTTC.

J is TRBJ2-5 and V is TRBV5-1; 7 bases line up with TRBD2. The CDR3 contains 15 residues. V lost 5 bases, J lost 4 bases, and 11 bases stayed unmatched. The germline gives CDR1 SGHRS, CDR2 YFSETQ. CDR3 sequence reads: CASRVTGTTGETQYF. The CDR3 nucleotides are TGCGCCAGCAGAGTGACCGGGACTACCGGAGAGACCCAGTACTTC.

The rearrangement joins TRBV5-4 to TRBJ1-2; D unclear. CDR1 is SGHNT and CDR2 is YYREEE in the germline V gene (reference sequence). The CDR3 totals 15 residues. V lost 3 bases and J 1 base, leaving 13 bases between the germline ends. CDR3: CASSSPGQSNYGYTF. The CDR3 DNA reads as TGTGCCAGCAGCTCCCCCGGCCAGAGTAACTATGGCTACACCTTC.

The chain recombines TRBV10-2 with TRBJ2-2; 8 nucleotides match TRBD2. Germline CDR1 reads WSHSY; CDR2 reads SAAADI. This CDR3 is built from 14 residues. With 7 bases clipped from V and 7 bases from J, the junction kept 8 bases outside the gene matches. The CDR3 reads CASTPAGEGGELFF. DNA of the CDR3: TGCGCCAGCACCCCAGCGGGGGAGGGCGGGGAGCTGTTTTTT.

The V and J genes are TRBV10-3 and TRBJ2-7, with 10 bases lining up with TRBD1. V trimming: 0 bases; J trimming: 0 bases; junction bases outside the gene matches: 2. CDR3 length: 16 amino acids. Germline CDR1 is ENHRY and CDR2 is SYGVKD. CDR3 nucleotide sequence: TGTGCCATCAGTGAGTCGGACAGGGGGAGCTCCTACGAGCAGTACTTC. Amino acids: CAISESDRGSSYEQYF.

The chain joins TRBV30 to TRBJ1-2; no definite D call. Between the trimmed V and J ends, which lost 5 bases and 4 bases, there was a span of 17 bases. Looked up from germline, CDR1 is GTSNPN and CDR2 is SVGIG (reference sequence). CDR3 length: 14 residues. CDR3 coding DNA: TGTGCCTGGTCTGTATCTAGGTCCAGCTATGGCTACACCTTC. Residues: CAWSVSRSSYGYTF.

The chain is built from TRBV5-1 and TRBJ2-7, with 7 nucleotides matching TRBD1. Germline V gene lookup returns CDR1 SGHRS and CDR2 YFSETQ. CDR3 length: 14 amino acids. The ends lost 4 bases at V and 6 bases at J; junction bases unmatched: 10. Here the CDR3 DNA reads TGCGCCAGCAGCCACGGACAGGACTGGGGCGAGCAGTACTTC. It codes for CASSHGQDWGEQYF.

This chain joins TRBV5-1 and TRBJ2-1, with D perhaps being TRBD1 or TRBD2 (5 bases each). CDR3 length equals 15 residues. The germline V gene encodes CDR1 SGHRS and CDR2 YFSETQ. Trimming removed 2 bases at V and 0 bases at J, with 9 bases between. The CDR3 loop reads CASSLRGNSYNEQFF. In DNA form, the CDR3 reads TGCGCCAGCAGCTTACGGGGCAACTCCTACAATGAGCAGTTCTTC.

V gene TRBV7-9 combines with J gene TRBJ2-2, with D unclear. The germline V gene encodes CDR1 SEHNR and CDR2 FQNEAQ (reference sequence). Between the trimmed V and J ends, which lost 5 bases and 1 base, there was a span of 8 bases. The CDR3 runs to 14 residues. CDR3 in DNA: TGTGCCAGCAGCCCCAGTGGGAACACCGGGGAGCTGTTTTTT. Translation gives CASSPSGNTGELFF.

This clone has a handful of counts. This chain uses TRBV7-3 with TRBJ2-3; 8 bases are a match to TRBD1. Losses at the gene ends were 5 bases for V and 2 bases for J; bases not matched to a gene: 6. Germline V lookup: CDR1 SGHTA, CDR2 FQGTGA. CDR3 size: 15 residues. The CDR3 DNA reads TGTGCCAGCAGCCTCCAGGGGGCAAACACAGATACGCAGTATTTT. Its protein product is CASSLQGANTDTQYF.

The V and J genes are TRBV7-2 and TRBJ1-2; TRBD1 matches at 9 bases. The CDR3 totals 16 residues. CDR1 and CDR2 from the germline V gene are SGHTA and FQGNSA. V shed 5 bases and J 2 bases; nucleotides not matched to a gene: 9. The CDR3 sequence is CASSIRTGVGNYGYTF. The CDR3 DNA sequence: TGTGCCAGCAGCATTCGGACAGGGGTAGGAAACTATGGCTACACCTTC.

The chain has TRBV28 and TRBJ1-2; D gene uncertain. Germline CDR1 reads MDHEN; CDR2 reads SYDVKM. Trimming removed 2 bases from V and 3 bases from J, with 4 bases in between. This CDR3 region has 12 residues. The CDR3 bases are TGTGCCAGCAGTTTAGGGGACTATGGCTACACCTTC. Translated, it gives CASSLGDYGYTF.

The V gene is TRBV10-3, the J gene TRBJ2-7; D possibly matches TRBD1 or TRBD2 (5 bases each). The ends were cut back, 0 bases at V and 1 base at J, with 13 bases in the middle. The germline V gene has CDR1 ENHRY and CDR2 SYGVKD. The CDR3 consists of 16 residues. CDR3 DNA sequence: TGTGCCATCAGTGAGTCGTGGGGACCGGGGTCCTACGAGCAGTACTTC. Residues: CAISESWGPGSYEQYF.

The rearrangement uses TRBV28 and TRBJ1-2; TRBD1 is a possible D gene (5 bases). The CDR3 consists of 14 residues. Germline-derived CDR1 and CDR2 are MDHEN and SYDVKM. V was shortened by 6 bases and J by 0 bases, with 11 bases between the two germline ends. CDR3 in amino acids: CASSGTAANYGYTF. In DNA form, the CDR3 reads TGTGCCAGCAGCGGGACGGCAGCTAACTATGGCTACACCTTC.

The chain uses TRBV9 and TRBJ2-3; D might be TRBD1 (6 bases). Trimming took 0 bases from V and 2 from J, leaving 13 bases between them. The length of the CDR3 is 16 residues. From germline, CDR1 is SGDLS and CDR2 YYNGEE. The CDR3 DNA follows: TGTGCCAGCAGCGTAGCGGCAGGGGTGGCCACAGATACGCAGTATTTT. Translation gives CASSVAAGVATDTQYF.